These 7 T cell receptor beta chains came from one sample sequenced in a study of T cell responses to AZD1222 COVID-19 vaccine. Measured with immunoSEQ multiplex PCR; TCRdb has only the in-frame clones, and not every one. This table holds under 150,000 clones, more than 85% found once. The sample here was peripheral blood, taken on day 0 of AZD1222 vaccination. The source of these receptors is an adult in good health.

This chain uses TRBV7-6 with TRBJ1-3; 8 nucleotides match TRBD1. The J segment lost 2 bases and the V segment lost 2 bases, leaving 8 bases of the junction unmatched. The CDR3 consists of 17 residues. Germline V gene lookup returns CDR1 SGHVS and CDR2 FNYEAQ. The CDR3 DNA is TGTGCCAGCAGCTTATCCGGGACAGGAGCAACTGGAAACACCATATATTTT. This encodes CASSLSGTGATGNTIYF.

The chain is built from TRBV5-1 and TRBJ2-6, with TRBD1 as a possible D gene (5 bases). This CDR3 is built from 17 residues. Trimming removed 1 base at V and 4 bases at J, with 15 bases between. The germline V gene encodes CDR1 SGHRS and CDR2 YFSETQ. CDR3 amino acids: CASSLHRPLGGANVLTF. The DNA for the CDR3 is TGCGCCAGCAGCTTGCACAGGCCCTTGGGAGGGGCCAACGTCCTGACTTTC.

This clone was detected only once. This chain joins TRBV9 and TRBJ1-5, with D perhaps TRBD1 (5 bases). CDR3 length: 13 residues. Germline CDR1 SGDLS, CDR2 YYNGEE. V was trimmed by 3 bases and J by 4 bases, leaving 8 bases between them. CDR3 loop: CASSADMNQPQHF. In DNA, the CDR3 is TGTGCCAGCAGCGCGGACATGAATCAGCCCCAGCATTTT.

The V call is TRBV24-1, the J call TRBJ1-2; no definite D call. The germline V gene has CDR1 KGHDR and CDR2 SFDVKD. Trimming took off 3 bases at V and 8 bases at J, with 12 bases between the two ends. This CDR3 is 13 amino acids long. In DNA, the CDR3 is TGTGCCACCAGTGATGGGGTAAGGAGGGGCTACACCTTC. As protein: CATSDGVRRGYTF.

In DNA form, the CDR3 reads TGTGCCAGTAGTCTAAGTGGCCTATTTGAAAAACTGTTTTTT. Its protein is CASSLSGLFEKLFF. The chain is built from TRBV19 and TRBJ1-4; D uncertain. The CDR3 contains 14 residues. Deletions cut 5 bases from V and 7 bases from J, with 14 bases between. The germline V gene has CDR1 LNHDA and CDR2 SQIVND (reference sequence). The full variable domain, in which reference TRBV19 and TRBJ1-4 provide the parts outside the CDR3, is DGGITQSPKYLFRKEGQNVTLSCEQNLNHDAMYWYRQDPGQGLRLIYYSQIVNDFQKGDIAEGYSVSREKKESFPLTVTSAQKNPTAFYLCASSLSGLFEKLFFGSGTQLSVL.

Written as DNA, the CDR3 is TGTGCCAGCAGCTGGGGACAGAGCTATGGCTACACCTTC. Translating it yields CASSWGQSYGYTF. J is TRBJ1-2 and V is TRBV28; 7 nucleotides match TRBD1. V lost 6 bases and J lost 4; bases outside the gene matches: 5. CDR1 and CDR2 (germline): MDHEN, SYDVKM. This CDR3 has 13 residues.

The V call is TRBV28, the J call TRBJ2-1; no clear D gene. The V gene's germline CDR1 is MDHEN and CDR2 SYDVKM. Between the trimmed V and J ends, which lost 5 bases and 8 bases, there was a span of 7 bases. CDR3 length: 11 residues. Here the CDR3 DNA reads TGTGCCAGCAGTCTAAGCGATGAGCAGTTCTTC. Its protein product is CASSLSDEQFF.